The 12 T cell receptor beta chains below were found in one sample sequenced in a study of Ad26.COV2.S vaccination and SARS-CoV-2 variants. The method was immunoSEQ multiplex PCR; TCRdb's version includes in-frame clones alone and lacks a portion of them. The sample has fewer than 400,000 clones, around four fifths seen once. Treatment denoted: 15 to 20 received Ad26.COV2.S at low or high dose, single or two shots; several received placebo; per-sample allocation not given. Following the first vaccine or placebo injection, samples were taken on day 63. Sequenced material: peripheral blood, taken in a trial of Ad26.COV2.S vaccine versus placebo. Receptor source: a person between 18 and 59 years old who received the Ad26.COV2.S COVID-19 vaccine or a placebo.

The chain is built from TRBV6-2 or TRBV6-3 and TRBJ2-7, with D unclear. Germline CDR1 MNHEY, CDR2 SVGEGT. V was clipped by 5 bases and J by 0 bases, with 8 bases between them. The CDR3 consists of 13 residues. CDR3 loop: CASSATRSYEQYF. The CDR3, as DNA: TGTGCCAGCAGTGCCACACGCTCCTACGAGCAGTACTTC.

This clone turned up a few times. The chain couples TRBV28 to TRBJ2-2; D possibly corresponds to TRBD2 (5 bases). V gave up 5 bases and J gave up 5 bases, with 9 bases separating them. The CDR3 has 13 amino acids. Germline V gene lookup returns CDR1 MDHEN and CDR2 SYDVKM. CDR3 DNA sequence: TGTGCCAGCAGTGTTACGGGGACCGGGGAGCTGTTTTTT. Its translation is CASSVTGTGELFF.

The V call is TRBV12-3 or TRBV12-4, the J call TRBJ1-3, with no clear D. CDR3 length: 13 amino acids. V was pared by 5 bases and J by 7 bases, with 12 bases between. In nucleotides, the CDR3 is TGTGCCAGCAGTGTGCCCTTTGGGAACACCATATATTTT. As protein: CASSVPFGNTIYF.

On this clone: Other DNA sequences within the sample encode an identical CDR3. The rearrangement joins TRBV2 to TRBJ1-1; no clear D gene. The CDR3 has 13 amino acids. The V end lost 2 bases, the J end lost 2 bases, and 6 bases lay between the germline ends. Looked up from germline, CDR1 is SNHLY and CDR2 is FYNNEI. CDR3 DNA sequence: TGTGCCAGCAGTGAAAGCGGTAACACTGAAGCTTTCTTT. Its protein product is CASSESGNTEAFF.

V and J are TRBV11-3 and TRBJ2-1, with 8 bases identical to TRBD2. Germline CDR1 and CDR2: SGHNT and YENEEA. V dropped 5 bases and J dropped 7; count of bases not matched to a gene: 13. This CDR3 has 16 amino acids. In DNA, the CDR3 is TGTGCCAGCAGCCCACACCTCGGGGGGGCGGGAAATGAGCAGTTCTTC. This encodes CASSPHLGGAGNEQFF.

The rearrangement uses TRBV29-1 and TRBJ1-2; D is unresolved. The CDR3 is 11 residues long. The germline V gene encodes CDR1 SQVTM and CDR2 ANQGSEA. V shed 1 base and J shed 6 bases, with 6 bases lying between them. Here the CDR3 reads CSVEGGDGYTF. The CDR3, as DNA: TGCAGCGTTGAAGGTGGCGATGGCTACACCTTC.

The chain couples TRBV6-5 to TRBJ1-2; a weak D match, TRBD1 (5 bases). This CDR3 is built from 13 residues. Per germline, CDR1 MNHEY and CDR2 SVGAGI. The ends were cut back, 2 bases at V and 6 bases at J, with 10 bases in the middle. The CDR3 bases are TGTGCCAGCAGTTACAGGGCAGGGAATGGCTACACCTTC. It translates to CASSYRAGNGYTF.

The chain combines TRBV29-1 with TRBJ2-5; 8 bases are a match to TRBD1. This CDR3 has 13 residues. V lost 6 bases, J lost 2 bases, and 5 bases stayed unmatched. The germline V gene has CDR1 SQVTM and CDR2 ANQGSEA. CDR3 residues: CSVMGQEQETQYF. The CDR3 DNA sequence: TGCAGCGTGATGGGACAGGAGCAAGAGACCCAGTACTTC.

With respect to this clone: The sample holds other DNA sequences that translate to the same CDR3. The gene calls are TRBV9 and TRBJ2-5; no clear D gene. Germline V CDR1 and CDR2: SGDLS, YYNGEE. There are 15 residues in the CDR3. V lost 0 bases and J lost 0, with 9 bases in between. The DNA of the CDR3 is TGTGCCAGCAGCGTAGGGGTCATGGACCAAGAGACCCAGTACTTC. This gives the protein CASSVGVMDQETQYF.

This clone was detected once. The chain carries TRBV5-1 and TRBJ2-7, with 8 bases that match TRBD1. Germline lookup yields CDR1 SGHRS and CDR2 YFSETQ. V dropped 5 bases and J dropped 0; count of bases not matched to a gene: 7. This CDR3 has 15 amino acids. In DNA form, the CDR3 reads TGCGCCAGCAGGCCCGGGACAGGCCTCTCCTACGAGCAGTACTTC. It specifies CASRPGTGLSYEQYF.

The chain carries TRBV28 and TRBJ2-6, with TRBD1 matching over 7 bases. V trimming: 5 bases; J trimming: 0 bases; junction bases outside the gene matches: 4. Germline V CDR1 and CDR2: MDHEN, SYDVKM. The CDR3 consists of 16 residues. The CDR3 loop reads CASSRTGSSGANVLTF. As DNA, the CDR3 is TGTGCCAGCAGTAGGACAGGCAGCTCTGGGGCCAACGTCCTGACTTTC.

CDR3 nucleotides: TGTGCCAGCAGTTTTAATAGGGCGCTCCCCCAGTATTTT. As protein: CASSFNRALPQYF. The chain combines TRBV12-3 or TRBV12-4 with TRBJ2-3; D gene unclear. V lost 3 bases, J lost 12 bases, and 16 bases lay in between. The CDR3 sequence is 13 residues long.